These 10 T cell receptor beta chains were sequenced from one sample in a study of cytomegalovirus exposure and HLA in healthy donors. Both 60 Vbeta primers and 13 Jbeta primers went into the PCR. The method was immunoSEQ multiplex PCR; TCRdb's version includes in-frame clones alone and lacks a portion of them. The sample contains 60,000 or so clones, roughly 85% of which appear only once. The specimen sequenced was PBMCs. The receptor source for this set is a female donor in good health and CMV-seronegative.

V usage is TRBV7-2 and J usage is TRBJ2-5; TRBD2 matches at 7 bases. From germline, CDR1 is SGHTA and CDR2 FQGNSA. CDR3 size: 15 residues. Trimming took 4 bases from V and 5 from J; bases not matched to a gene: 10. The CDR3 protein is CASSWEPGGGETQYF. CDR3 nucleotide sequence: TGTGCCAGCAGCTGGGAACCGGGAGGAGGCGAGACCCAGTACTTC.

V is TRBV14 and J is TRBJ2-6; no clear D. In germline, CDR1 is SGHDN, CDR2 FVKESK. Trimming shortened V by 6 bases and J by 0 bases, and 9 bases separated the two germline ends. This CDR3 is built from 15 residues. DNA of the CDR3: TGTGCCAGCAGTCAGAGGCACTCTGGGGCCAACGTCCTGACTTTC. Amino acids: CASSQRHSGANVLTF.

In this sample, this clone turned up once. In DNA, the CDR3 is TGTGCCAGCAGTTCCCCGGGACTAGCGGGGGTGGCCCAGTACTTC. This translates into CASSSPGLAGVAQYF. This rearrangement joins TRBV27 to TRBJ2-5; 14 positions match TRBD2. The V segment lost 4 bases and the J segment 9 bases; nucleotides outside the gene matches: 7. The CDR3 is 15 residues long. Germline loops: CDR1 MNHEY, CDR2 SMNVEV (reference sequence).

The chain couples TRBV19 to TRBJ1-2, with D perhaps matching TRBD1 (6 bases). The CDR3 runs 13 residues. The V end lost 2 bases, the J end lost 8 bases, and 12 bases lay between the germline ends. Germline V gene sequence: CDR1 LNHDA, CDR2 SQIVND (reference sequence). CDR3 sequence reads: CASSILWGQGYTF. For the CDR3, the DNA is TGTGCCAGTAGTATACTCTGGGGGCAAGGCTACACCTTC. Filled out from reference TRBV19 and TRBJ1-2, the complete variable domain reads DGGITQSPKYLFRKEGQNVTLSCEQNLNHDAMYWYRQDPGQGLRLIYYSQIVNDFQKGDIAEGYSVSREKKESFPLTVTSAQKNPTAFYLCASSILWGQGYTFGSGTRLTVV.

The V and J genes are TRBV29-1 and TRBJ1-1, with D maybe TRBD1 (5 bases). V lost 6 bases, J lost 1 base, and 9 bases lay in between. The CDR3 extends over 12 amino acids. The germline CDR1 and CDR2 sequences are SQVTM and ANQGSEA. CDR3 amino acids: CSVARENTEAFF. The CDR3, as DNA: TGCAGCGTCGCCAGGGAGAACACTGAAGCTTTCTTT.

J is TRBJ2-3 and V is TRBV9; D is undetermined. Germline V lookup: CDR1 SGDLS, CDR2 YYNGEE. The CDR3 is made up of 13 amino acids. V lost 1 base to trimming and J lost 4 bases, with 7 bases between them. In DNA form, the CDR3 reads TGTGCCAGCAGCGTAAACTACCCAGATACGCAGTATTTT. It specifies CASSVNYPDTQYF.

The rearrangement joins TRBV27 to TRBJ2-1, with a possible D match to TRBD1 (6 bases). The CDR3 has 14 amino acids. V was clipped by 5 bases and J by 10 bases, with 18 bases between them. Germline values: CDR1 MNHEY, CDR2 SMNVEV (reference sequence). CDR3 protein: CASSVLQGPNEQFF. DNA of the CDR3: TGTGCCAGCAGTGTGCTGCAGGGGCCCAACGAGCAGTTCTTC.

The chain joins TRBV7-9 to TRBJ2-1, with 8 bases matching TRBD2. The trim removed 4 bases at V and 2 bases at J, leaving 10 bases unmatched. The germline V gene has CDR1 SEHNR and CDR2 FQNEAQ (reference sequence). This CDR3 is built from 17 residues. CDR3 protein: CASSSPTRGGPYNEQFF. The CDR3 region has the DNA TGTGCCAGCAGCTCACCCACCCGGGGGGGCCCCTACAATGAGCAGTTCTTC.

V gene TRBV5-1 combines with J gene TRBJ2-1; D remains ambiguous. Trimming pared 0 bases from V and 2 bases from J, leaving 15 bases between. Germline CDR1 SGHRS, CDR2 YFSETQ. The CDR3 spans 17 residues. CDR3 coding DNA: TGCGCCAGCAGCTTGGCCCCAGGTGGGTCCCCCTACAATGAGCAGTTCTTC. Encoded protein: CASSLAPGGSPYNEQFF.

The CDR3 reads CASPDWGEGPSYEQYF. In nucleotides, the CDR3 is TGTGCCAGCCCCGATTGGGGGGAGGGCCCCTCCTACGAGCAGTACTTC. The chain couples TRBV18 to TRBJ2-7; 7 bases match TRBD2. CDR3 length: 16 residues. V lost 8 bases and J lost 0; bases outside the gene matches: 13. CDR1 and CDR2 from the germline V gene are KGHSH and LQKENI.